What follows is one T cell receptor beta chain and its context. This entry comes from a study of blood T cell repertoires in COVID-19. Whole-study context: The United States, Italy and Spain supplied acute and convalescent COVID-19 samples. Sample material is recorded as cDNA or gDNA derived from T cells, B-cell-depleted T cells, or PBMCs.

Authors' analysis steps: Reference gene primers were amplified, and this amplification served to estimate nucleated cell counts. Profiling relied on immunoSEQ multiplex PCR, and the TCRdb table lists in-frame clones only, not all of them. For V, J and clone size, that table is used; D and trimming come from the DNA. The table lists 70,000 or so clones, 90% of them singletons, with 5% to 6.5% in the top ten. Germline loops: CDR1 SGHTS, CDR2 YDEGEE. The CDR3 contains 16 residues. Germline trimming cut 0 bases from V and 4 bases from J; bases unmatched to any gene: 2. This TCR derives from a woman in her late teens or twenties with acute or convalescent COVID-19. The chain carries TRBV5-8 and TRBJ1-4; TRBD1 matches at 11 bases. Source material: peripheral blood. The chain's CDR3 is CASSLGGTGGNEKLFF. The CDR3 nucleotides are TGTGCCAGCAGCTTGGGCGGGACAGGGGGTAATGAAAAACTGTTTTTT.